Below, 14 T cell receptor beta chains from the same sample are listed, as sequenced in a study of molecular identifiers for immune sequencing clone quantification. TCRdb reprocessed the PCR reads with MiXCR, giving one entry per CDR3 protein. Among approximately 680,000 distinct CDR3 sequences, roughly 25% were seen once, and the ten largest hold 0.7% to 0.95%. Material for sequencing was naive CD8+ T cells from blood, with Jurkat cell RNA spiked in. The subset was: FACS-sorted CD8+CD4-CCR7+CD45RA+ naive T cells. These receptor sequences come from a human donor in good health. Some libraries in this study had Jurkat cell RNA spiked in.

Only a few counts were recorded for this clonotype. V gene TRBV4-3 combines with J gene TRBJ2-3; TRBD2 matches 12 bases. The CDR3 sequence is 17 residues long. V lost 1 base, J lost 3 bases, and 5 bases stayed unmatched. Germline CDR1 and CDR2: LGHNA and YSLEER. The CDR3 spells CASSQGLAGEWTDTQYF. The CDR3 DNA reads TGCGCCAGCAGCCAAGGACTAGCGGGAGAATGGACAGATACGCAGTATTTT.

This CDR3 reads CASRNGGLGQPQHF. For the CDR3, the DNA is TGCGCCAGCCGAAACGGCGGGTTGGGTCAGCCCCAGCATTTT. The chain uses TRBV10-2 and TRBJ1-5; no reliable D call. Trimming shortened V by 8 bases and J by 6 bases, and 17 bases separated the two germline ends. The CDR3 has 14 residues. Germline V gene lookup returns CDR1 WSHSY and CDR2 SAAADI.

In this sample, this clonotype turned up a few times. This rearrangement joins TRBV11-2 to TRBJ2-7; maybe TRBD1 (6 bases). The V end was cut by 5 bases, the J end by 7 bases, with 21 bases between. This CDR3 is built from 15 residues. CDR1 and CDR2 from the germline V gene are SGHAT and FQNNGV. The CDR3 loop is CASSARDTGFREQYF. The CDR3 nucleotides are TGTGCCAGCAGCGCCCGGGACACGGGCTTTAGGGAGCAGTACTTC.

This sequence joins TRBV4-1 and TRBJ2-4, with D unresolved. V dropped 6 bases and J dropped 8 bases, with 14 bases sitting between them. The length of the CDR3 is 13 residues. CDR1 is MGHRA, CDR2 YSYEKL, per germline. This CDR3 reads CASRPVGTDIQYF. CDR3 coding DNA: TGCGCCAGCAGGCCCGTAGGCACGGACATTCAGTACTTC.

This clonotype was detected a few times. The chain employs TRBV28 and TRBJ1-4, with D perhaps matching TRBD1 (6 bases). Trimming took off 4 bases at V and 12 bases at J, with 18 bases between the two ends. This CDR3 is built from 14 residues. CDR1 is MDHEN, CDR2 SYDVKM, per germline. CDR3 nucleotide sequence: TGTGCCAGCAGTTGGGACGGGGGCTCTAAGGAACTGTTTTTT. It codes for CASSWDGGSKELFF.

Of note for this clonotype: This may stem from a read error, because a much larger clone lies one nucleotide away. The chain links TRBV29-1 to TRBJ2-3, with unresolved D. The CDR3 is 13 residues long. The germline CDR1 and CDR2 sequences are SQVTM and ANQGSEA. The CDR3 is CSVEEVGTATQYF. For the CDR3, the DNA is TGCAGCGTTGAAGAGGTGGGCACAGCTACGCAGTATTTT.

A remark on this clonotype: This may come from a read error, since a much larger clone is one base off. The CDR3 ends on some other residue instead of the conserved phenylalanine or tryptophan, so this is likely a read error. The chain joins TRBV14 to TRBJ2-7; 7 positions agree with TRBD1. CDR3 size: 15 residues. Looked up from germline, CDR1 is SGHDN and CDR2 is FVKESK. The trim removed 0 bases at V and 2 bases at J, leaving 4 bases unmatched. The CDR3 sequence: CASSQDIQGAYEQYY. The DNA for the CDR3 is TGTGCCAGCAGCCAAGATATTCAGGGGGCCTACGAGCAGTACTAC.

This clonotype occurred many times. J is TRBJ2-3 and V is TRBV7-2; 8 bases agree with TRBD2. Trimming took 5 bases from V and 4 from J; bases not matched to a gene: 11. Germline CDR1 SGHTA, CDR2 FQGNSA. The CDR3 length is 16 residues. The CDR3 spells CASSELRAGDADTQYF. For the CDR3, the DNA is TGTGCCAGCAGCGAGCTTAGAGCGGGAGACGCAGATACGCAGTATTTT.

V and J are TRBV27 and TRBJ2-3, with 7 bases matching TRBD2. Losses at the gene ends were 1 base for V and 0 bases for J; bases not matched to a gene: 10. Per germline, CDR1 MNHEY and CDR2 SMNVEV (reference sequence). The CDR3 runs to 18 residues. CDR3 region: CASSLFGGTNPSTDTQYF. The CDR3 DNA is TGTGCCAGCAGTTTATTCGGGGGGACTAACCCTAGCACAGATACGCAGTATTTT.

The rearrangement uses TRBV7-9 and TRBJ2-2; D gene ambiguous. Germline lookup yields CDR1 SEHNR and CDR2 FQNEAQ (reference sequence). This CDR3 comprises 14 residues. The ends were cut back, 4 bases at V and 6 bases at J, with 12 bases in the middle. This CDR3 is CASSSPPSPGELFF. The CDR3 DNA is TGTGCCAGCAGCTCCCCCCCGAGCCCCGGGGAGCTGTTTTTT.

This clonotype was observed a few times. The V gene is TRBV7-9, the J gene TRBJ1-1, with D perhaps matching TRBD1 (6 bases). The germline V gene encodes CDR1 SEHNR and CDR2 FQNEAQ (reference sequence). V lost 5 bases to trimming and J lost 8 bases, with 15 bases between them. The CDR3 consists of 13 residues. The CDR3 sequence is CASSQEGGREAFF. For the CDR3, the DNA is TGTGCCAGCAGCCAAGAGGGGGGGCGAGAAGCTTTCTTT.

In its sample, this clonotype was seen many times. The rearrangement uses TRBV7-9 and TRBJ1-5; D remains ambiguous. CDR3 size: 14 residues. Germline CDR1 and CDR2: SEHNR and FQNEAQ (reference sequence). The V end lost 5 bases, the J end lost 0 bases, and 8 bases lay between the germline ends. The DNA for the CDR3 is TGTGCCAGCAGCATTCACGGTAGCAATCAGCCCCAGCATTTT. Encoded protein: CASSIHGSNQPQHF. Filled out from reference TRBV7-9 and TRBJ1-5, the complete variable domain reads DTGVSQNPRHKITKRGQNVTFRCDPISEHNRLYWYRQTLGQGPEFLTYFQNEAQLEKSRLLSDRFSAERPKGSFSTLEIQRTEQGDSAMYLCASSIHGSNQPQHFGDGTRLSIL.

This clonotype was recorded only once. The junction and the germline gene differ at one end; a read error may be behind it. The rearrangement links TRBV5-3 to TRBJ1-2; maybe TRBD1 (5 bases). TRBV5-3 is an open reading frame, and its role is uncertain. The length of the CDR3 is 17 residues. CDR3 sequence reads: CASSWVDQGGTDYGYTF. The CDR3 DNA reads TGTGCCAGCAGCTGGGTAGACCAGGGTGGTACAGACTATGGCTACACCTTC.

This clonotype was seen a single time. Compared with germline, one end of the junction differs, possibly owing to a read error. The genes are TRBV2 and TRBJ2-5; TRBD2 aligns across 12 bases. From germline, CDR1 is SNHLY and CDR2 FYNNEI. CDR3 size: 18 residues. DNA of the CDR3: TGTACCAGCATTCATCCCGGGGCTAGCGGGGGGGCGGAAGAGACCCAGTACTTC. Its translation is CTSIHPGASGGAEETQYF.